This TCR beta chain was observed in a study of T cell responses to AZD1222 COVID-19 vaccine (dated by TCRdb to about 2021). Regarding the study in general: TCR sequencing covered 233 trial participants: 207 given two doses of AZD1222 and 26 given two doses of MenACWY control vaccine. Trial participants were enrolled by age into subgroups of 18-55, 56-69 and 70-plus years, and roughly 150, 30 and 60 TCR-sequenced participants, respectively, were included in these subgroups. Paper-wide results and their limitations: Spike-specific TCR breadth and depth rose significantly after two AZD1222 doses compared with day 0 and with MenACWY recipients. Participants were mostly white British and included more females than males, and it was suggested by the authors that clonal diversity may have been underestimated. No day 14 peak-response samples were available, so repertoires were characterized only after the peak T cell response. The 56-69-year group was small, and its depth increase did not reach significance, likely because of low power. The whole spike protein was spanned by vaccine-associated CD4 TCRs, and dominant responses were seen in regions 160-218 and 743-854. Reportedly, close to half of the unique spike-specific TCRs recognized epitopes lying outside the regions that are mutated in the B.1.351 and B.1.1.7 variants. Only a handful of AZD1222 recipients were SARS-CoV-2 seropositive at baseline, limiting conclusions about previously exposed vaccinees.

Trimming at the junction amounts to 4 bases on V and 6 bases on J, and the germline ends lie 13 bases apart. The CDR3 measures 13 amino acids from cysteine to phenylalanine. Solely the CDR3 DNA is kept, with 39 bases framed from the first base. CDR1 and CDR2 are drawn from the germline V gene: LGHNA, YNFKEQ. Concerning this clone: No cognate antigen has been identified for it. Base qualities were left out, and no much larger clone turns up one base away.

The time point label corresponds to: baseline before first vaccination. The treatment or condition label, as the study defines it: meningococcal conjugate vaccine given as trial control. Vaccinee samples were obtained from the UK trials COV001 and COV002, which included a single-blind randomized controlled phase 2/3 trial of AZD1222 (ChAdOx1 nCoV-19) in healthy adults. For TCRbeta chain sequencing, PBMC samples from trial participants were taken at day 0 and at day 28 after the second dose. The CDR3 regions of human TCRbeta chains were analyzed by immunosequencing. Under the source paper's analysis protocol: Repertoire TCRs were checked for matches against a reference library of SARS-CoV-2-specific TCRs that had been generated using the MIRA antigen-specificity platform. Breadth was defined as the fraction of unique TCRs that were SARS-CoV-2-associated. Depth was defined as the fraction of total T cells that were SARS-CoV-2-associated. Each spike-specific TCR was assigned to its reactive spike region and to a CD4 or CD8 class using the MIRA data. Log10-transformed breadth and depth values were compared by one-way ANOVA with Sidak's multiple comparisons tests. TCRdb holds this immuneACCESS table with in-frame rearrangements only. Some clones are missing; in checked studies, unresolved V genes explain under half, and the rest has no known cause. V, J and clone size are those of that table, while D and trimming were read from the DNA. Here the sample has 84,000 or so clones; approximately 91% occur a single time. The ten largest clones add up to about 5% of the sample.

The rearranged segments are TRBV4-2 and TRBJ2-7, and perhaps TRBD1 as D gene, on 5 matching bases. This TCR was recovered from an adult in good health. Sequencing was performed on peripheral blood, taken on day 0 of MenACWY control vaccination. Read as DNA, the sequence is TGTGCCAGCAGCCCGGCGAGGCAGGGCGAGCAGTACTTC. Translated, this gives CASSPARQGEQYF.